This T cell receptor (beta chain) emerged from a study of shared clonotypes between healthy human individuals. Turning to the study itself: Those who served as donors were a couple of women and three men between the ages of 18 and 49. There were three CD4 naive, three CD4 memory, two CD8 naive and one CD8 memory plates per donor. Study results and limitations: The study generally estimated greater richness for naive than memory subsets.

The assay was carried out at the deep level. Only in-frame clones appear in the TCRdb table, and some are missing; sequencing was by immunoSEQ multiplex PCR. The sample carries millions of clones, 85% to 95% recorded once. Concerning this clone: The antigen remains undetermined.

CDR1 and CDR2 (germline): KGHSH, LQKENI. Trimming left V 1 base short and J 6 bases short, with 19 bases between. The CDR3 runs 17 residues. This receptor was identified in a man aged 18-30 years in good health. Sequencing was performed on naive CD4+ T cells sorted from blood. Sample subset: CD45RA+ positively selected. The chain joins TRBV18 to TRBJ2-4; D is possibly TRBD2 (6 bases). The DNA for the CDR3 is TGTGCCAGCTCACCACTTCTCCTGCGGGGCATGGTAAACATTCAGTACTTC. Its translation is CASSPLLLRGMVNIQYF.